This TCR beta chain was observed in a study of shared clonotypes between healthy human individuals. Study as a whole: Plates per donor: three CD4 naive, three CD4 memory, two CD8 naive, one CD8 memory.

TCRdb keeps only in-frame clones here, not all; method: immunoSEQ multiplex PCR. Seen here are some 2,000,000 clones, almost 96% observed once, and the top ten hold around 0.13%. CDR3 size: 14 residues. V was pared by 3 bases and J by 1 base, with 10 bases between. CDR1 and CDR2 (germline): SGDLS, YYNGEE. This clone was seen only a few times. Its antigen is unknown. The study, taken as a whole, reports: Larger estimated richness was generally seen in naive subsets than in memory subsets. Blood alone was sampled, and tissue repertoires likely differ. The four-donor shared clonotypes exceeded non-shared clonotypes in generation probability, with non-shared ones scoring lower.

Sequencing was carried out using naive CD4+ T cells sorted from blood. Stated subset: CD45RA+ positively selected. The rearrangement joins TRBV9 to TRBJ1-1, with D possibly being TRBD1 (5 bases). The sequence was obtained from a man younger than 35 in good health. CDR3 sequence: CASSGTTGNTEAFF. The CDR3 DNA reads as TGTGCCAGCAGCGGTACCACAGGGAACACTGAAGCTTTCTTT.